This T cell receptor (beta chain) was observed in a study of vaccination and CD4 T cells after COVID-19. Study-level results: Spike mono-reactivity was found in 304 of 307 vaccine-specific clones from convalescent patients.

The Oncomine TCR Beta short-read assay was applied to DNA of cultured CD4+ T cells. Scientists extracted genomic DNA from CD4+ T cells grown in culture. TCRdb used MiXCR to reprocess the PCR reads, holding one entry per CDR3 protein. This sample has roughly 9,400 distinct CDR3 sequences, with 35% found just once. Concerning this clonotype: The antigen is not known. One end of the junction does not line up with germline, which may come from a read error.

The CDR3 spans 14 residues. This sample's treatment: approximately nine-day PBMC culture with coronavirus spike peptide pools or control peptides (ViraFEST assay). The unexposed donor gave CD4+ T cells before the COVID-19 pandemic (2011-2018). The V gene is TRBV5-3, the J gene TRBJ2-7; D is perhaps TRBD2 (5 bases). TRBV5-3 is classed as an ORF, of uncertain function. This TCR derives from a human donor in good health. What was sequenced was CD4+ T cells from blood, cultured in vitro. CDR3 in DNA: TGTGCCAGCAGCTTATCTAGCATCTCCTACGAGCAGTACTTC. As protein: CASSLSSISYEQYF.